Listed below are T cell receptor beta chains from one sample, sequenced in a study of identical twins. Each CDR3 protein gets one entry after TCRdb re-called the 5' RACE reads with MiXCR. The table lists about 810,000 distinct CDR3 sequences, 9% to 15% of them singletons, with around 1.5% in the top ten. The same sample was also used in a study of yellow fever vaccine responses in identical twins.

The sequenced sample consisted of PBMCs. All receptors derive from a woman younger than 30 in good health. Each CDR3 is given with its conserved first and last residue. The D gene is left open where the match is weak. Clone size, where shown, is once, few, many, or a class for clones that have expanded.

TRBJ1-2,.,.,TRBV5-1,TGCGCCAGCAGCTGGGACAATAACTATGGCTACACCTTC,CASSWDNNYGYTF
TRBJ1-5,few,.,TRBV18,TGTGCCAGCTCACCAGGGGGAGTTGATCAGCCCCAGCATTTT,CASSPGGVDQPQHF
TRBJ1-4,.,TRBD1,TRBV12-3/TRBV12-4,TGTGCCAGCAAAAAAGACAGGGGAACTAATGAAAAACTGTTTTTT,CASKKDRGTNEKLFF
TRBJ1-4,few,.,TRBV20-1,TGCAGTGCTAGTTCAGGGACGATTGAAAAACTGTTTTTT,CSASSGTIEKLFF
TRBJ1-3,.,.,TRBV4-1,TGCGCCAGCAGCCAAGACCGCAATGCTGGAAACACCATATATTTT,CASSQDRNAGNTIYF
TRBJ2-3,many,.,TRBV14,TGTGCCAGCAGTCGCTTCGGGGGTGTTAGCACAGATACGCAGTATTTT,CASSRFGGVSTDTQYF
TRBJ2-5,few,TRBD2,TRBV2,TGTGCCAGCACCGAGTGGGGGCTAGCGGGGTCCGAGACCCAGTACTTC,CASTEWGLAGSETQYF
TRBJ2-1,.,.,TRBV5-6,TGTGCCAGCCACATTGGGTGGAGCTCCTACAATGAGCAGTTCTTC,CASHIGWSSYNEQFF
TRBJ2-5,few,TRBD2,TRBV24-1,TGTGCCACCAGTGTCGTTGCGGGGGGCACAGGGGAGACCCAGTACTTC,CATSVVAGGTGETQYF
TRBJ1-1,.,.,TRBV12-3/TRBV12-4,TGTGCCAGCAGTGCGGGCCTCGTGGGCACTGAAGCTTTCTTT,CASSAGLVGTEAFF
TRBJ2-3,few,.,TRBV2,TGTGCCAGCAGTGAATTGGTAGTGACAGATACGCAGTATTTT,CASSELVVTDTQYF
TRBJ2-1,many,.,TRBV12-3/TRBV12-4,TGTGCCAGCAGTCCCCAGAGTAATGAGCAGTTCTTC,CASSPQSNEQFF
TRBJ2-1,.,.,TRBV15,TGTGCCACCAGCACGTATCTTGAGCAGTTCTTC,CATSTYLEQFF
TRBJ2-1,.,TRBD2,TRBV5-4,TGTGCCAGCAGCCGACTAGCGGGAGATATAAGGGATGAGCAGTTCTTC,CASSRLAGDIRDEQFF
TRBJ2-1,few,TRBD1,TRBV12-3/TRBV12-4,TGTGCCAGCAGTATTGGACAGGGGGTCTACAATGAGCAGTTCTTC,CASSIGQGVYNEQFF
TRBJ2-6,.,.,TRBV5-1,TGCGCCAGCAGCTCCAACACGGCCTCTGGGGCCAACGTCCTGACTTTC,CASSSNTASGANVLTF
TRBJ2-1,few,.,TRBV25-1,TGTGCCAGCAGTGAATTGGCTAAGGAGCAGTTCTTC,CASSELAKEQFF
TRBJ2-3,.,.,TRBV19,TGTGCCAGTAGTATTTCGTTATACCCCGAAAACACAGTTACGCAGTATTTT,CASSISLYPENTVTQYF
TRBJ2-3,.,TRBD2,TRBV10-3,TGTGCCATCAGACGAAGCGGGGGGGAATCAGATACGCAGTATTTT,CAIRRSGGESDTQYF
TRBJ2-5,.,TRBD1,TRBV12-3/TRBV12-4,TGTGCCAGCAGCCCAGACAGGGCGCGTCAAGAGACCCAGTACTTC,CASSPDRARQETQYF
TRBJ2-2,.,TRBD1,TRBV12-3/TRBV12-4,TGTGCCAGCAGTTTAATCGTGCGTCCGGGACAGGGCCCCTCGAACACCGGGGAGCTGTTTTTT,CASSLIVRPGQGPSNTGELFF
TRBJ2-7,few,TRBD1,TRBV7-9,TGTGCCAGCAGCTTCACGGGACAGGATTACGAGCAGTACTTC,CASSFTGQDYEQYF
TRBJ2-7,.,.,TRBV3-1,TGTGCCAGCAGCCAAGATGGAAGCGACAGAAGGTTAGTGCAGTACTTC,CASSQDGSDRRLVQYF
TRBJ2-6,few,.,TRBV5-1,TGCGCCAGCAGCCCCGGGACACCTGGGGCCAACGTCCTGACTTTC,CASSPGTPGANVLTF
TRBJ2-7,few,.,TRBV29-1,TGCAGCGTTGACAGTGGGCTTGACAACGAGCAGTACTTC,CSVDSGLDNEQYF
TRBJ2-6,.,TRBD2,TRBV12-3/TRBV12-4,TGTGCCTCTAGCGGGGGATATTCTGGGGCCAACGTCCTGACTTTC,CASSGGYSGANVLTF
TRBJ2-5,.,TRBD1,TRBV5-1,TGCGCCAGCAGCCACCCGAGGGGGTTGACAGGGTCAATCTTCCAAGAGACCCAGTACTTC,CASSHPRGLTGSIFQETQYF
TRBJ1-1,.,.,TRBV20-1,TGCAGTGCTAGAACCTCTGAGGTTGAAGCTTTCTTT,CSARTSEVEAFF
TRBJ1-6,.,TRBD1,TRBV3-1,TGTGCCAGCAGCCAAGGCGAAGGGACAGTGAGTGGTTCACCCCTCCACTTT,CASSQGEGTVSGSPLHF
TRBJ2-2,.,.,TRBV20-1,TGCAGTGCGGACAAGCGGGTACTGCACGGGGAGCTGTTTTTT,CSADKRVLHGELFF
TRBJ2-7,few,.,TRBV12-3/TRBV12-4,TGTGCCAGCAGTTTAGGGGGTGGGGTCCACGAGCAGTACTTC,CASSLGGGVHEQYF